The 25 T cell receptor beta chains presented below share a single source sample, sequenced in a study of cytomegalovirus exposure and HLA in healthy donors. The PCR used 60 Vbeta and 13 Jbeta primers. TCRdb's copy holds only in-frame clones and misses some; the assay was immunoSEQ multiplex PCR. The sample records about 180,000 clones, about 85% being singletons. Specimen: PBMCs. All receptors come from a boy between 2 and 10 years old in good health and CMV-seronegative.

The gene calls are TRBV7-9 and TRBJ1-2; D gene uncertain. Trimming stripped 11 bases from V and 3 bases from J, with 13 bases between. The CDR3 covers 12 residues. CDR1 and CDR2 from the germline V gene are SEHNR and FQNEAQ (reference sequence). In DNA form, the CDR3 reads TGTGCCTCAGATGGGCCTTACTATGGCTACACCTTC. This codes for CASDGPYYGYTF.

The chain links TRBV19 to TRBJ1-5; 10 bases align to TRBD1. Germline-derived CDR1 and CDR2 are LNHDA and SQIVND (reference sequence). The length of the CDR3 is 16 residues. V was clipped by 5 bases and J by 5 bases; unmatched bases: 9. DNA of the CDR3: TGTGCCAGTAGTCCAACCGGGACAGGGGCATATCAGCCCCAGCATTTT. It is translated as CASSPTGTGAYQPQHF.

CDR3 region: CASSPGQGTDTQYF. CDR3 DNA sequence: TGTGCCAGCTCACCAGGGCAGGGGACAGATACGCAGTATTTT. The chain carries TRBV18 and TRBJ2-3, with a weak D call TRBD1 (6 bases). V lost 2 bases and J 3 bases, leaving 9 bases between the germline ends. Per germline, CDR1 KGHSH and CDR2 LQKENI. The CDR3 is 14 residues long.

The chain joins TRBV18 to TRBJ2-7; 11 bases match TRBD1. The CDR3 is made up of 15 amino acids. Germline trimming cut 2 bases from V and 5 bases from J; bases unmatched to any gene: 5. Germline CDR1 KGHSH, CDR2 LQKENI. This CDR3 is CASSPGTGGAHEQYV. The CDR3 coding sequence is TGTGCCAGCTCACCAGGGACAGGGGGTGCCCACGAGCAGTACGTC.

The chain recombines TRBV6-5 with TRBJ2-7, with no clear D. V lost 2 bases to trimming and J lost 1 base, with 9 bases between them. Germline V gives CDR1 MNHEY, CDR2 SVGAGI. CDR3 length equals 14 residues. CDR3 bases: TGTGCCAGCAGTTACCGTCCAGGATCCTACGAGCAGTACTTC. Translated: CASSYRPGSYEQYF.

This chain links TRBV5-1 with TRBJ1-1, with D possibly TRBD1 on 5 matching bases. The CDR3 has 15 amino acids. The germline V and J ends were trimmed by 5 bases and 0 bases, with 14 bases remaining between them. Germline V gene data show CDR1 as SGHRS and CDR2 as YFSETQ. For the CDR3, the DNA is TGCGCCAGCAGTCGTGTAGGGGCAGTGAACACTGAAGCTTTCTTT. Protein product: CASSRVGAVNTEAFF.

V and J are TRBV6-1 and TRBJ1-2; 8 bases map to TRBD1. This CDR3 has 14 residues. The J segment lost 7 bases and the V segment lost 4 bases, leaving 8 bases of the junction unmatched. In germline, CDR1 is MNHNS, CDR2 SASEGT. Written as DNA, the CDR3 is TGTGCCAGCAGTGGAACCGGGACAGGAGCTGGCTACACCTTC. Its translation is CASSGTGTGAGYTF.

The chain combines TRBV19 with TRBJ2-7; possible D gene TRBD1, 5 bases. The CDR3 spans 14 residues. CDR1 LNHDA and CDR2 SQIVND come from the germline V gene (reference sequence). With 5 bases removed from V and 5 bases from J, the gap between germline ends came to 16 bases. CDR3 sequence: CASSLQQGINEQYF. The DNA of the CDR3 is TGTGCCAGTAGTCTCCAGCAGGGCATCAACGAGCAGTACTTC.

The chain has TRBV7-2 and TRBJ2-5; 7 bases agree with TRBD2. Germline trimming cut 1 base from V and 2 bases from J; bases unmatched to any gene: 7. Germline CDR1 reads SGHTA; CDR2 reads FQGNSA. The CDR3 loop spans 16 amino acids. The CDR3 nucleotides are TGTGCCAGCAGCTTAGTTAGTACTAGCGCACAAGAGACCCAGTACTTC. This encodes CASSLVSTSAQETQYF.

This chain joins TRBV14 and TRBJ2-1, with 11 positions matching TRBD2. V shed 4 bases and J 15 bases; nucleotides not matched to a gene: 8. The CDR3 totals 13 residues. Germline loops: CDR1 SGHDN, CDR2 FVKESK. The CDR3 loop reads CASSLAGGPRVFF. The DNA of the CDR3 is TGTGCCAGCAGCCTAGCGGGAGGGCCCAGGGTGTTCTTC. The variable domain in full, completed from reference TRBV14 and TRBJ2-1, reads EAGVTQFPSHSVIEKGQTVTLRCDPISGHDNLYWYRRVMGKEIKFLLHFVKESKQDESGMPNNRFLAERTGGTYSTLKVQPAELEDSGVYFCASSLAGGPRVFFGPGTRLTVL.

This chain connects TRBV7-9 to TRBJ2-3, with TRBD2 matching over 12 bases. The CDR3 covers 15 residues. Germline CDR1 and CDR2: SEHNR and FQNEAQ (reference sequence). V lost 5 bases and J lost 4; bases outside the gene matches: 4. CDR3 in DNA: TGTGCCAGCAGCCAACTAGCGGGGGGCGCAGATACGCAGTATTTT. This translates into CASSQLAGGADTQYF.

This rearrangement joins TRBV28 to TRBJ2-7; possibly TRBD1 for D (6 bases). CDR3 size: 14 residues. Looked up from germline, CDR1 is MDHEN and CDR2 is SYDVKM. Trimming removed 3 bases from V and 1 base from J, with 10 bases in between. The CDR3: CASSLAGVSYEQYF. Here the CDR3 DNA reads TGTGCCAGCAGTTTGGCAGGGGTGTCCTACGAGCAGTACTTC.

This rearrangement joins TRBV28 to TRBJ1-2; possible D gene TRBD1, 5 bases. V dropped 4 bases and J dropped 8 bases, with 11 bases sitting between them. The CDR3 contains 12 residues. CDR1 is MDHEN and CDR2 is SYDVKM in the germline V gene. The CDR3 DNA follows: TGTGCCAGCAGTTACCCAGGGTGGGGCTACACCTTC. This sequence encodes CASSYPGWGYTF.

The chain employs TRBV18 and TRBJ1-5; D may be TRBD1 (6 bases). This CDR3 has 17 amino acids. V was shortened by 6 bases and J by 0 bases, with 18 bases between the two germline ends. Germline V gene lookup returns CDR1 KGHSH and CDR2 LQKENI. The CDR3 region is CASSSGGLTLSNQPQHF. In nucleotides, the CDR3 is TGTGCCAGCTCCTCGGGGGGGCTGACACTTAGCAATCAGCCCCAGCATTTT.

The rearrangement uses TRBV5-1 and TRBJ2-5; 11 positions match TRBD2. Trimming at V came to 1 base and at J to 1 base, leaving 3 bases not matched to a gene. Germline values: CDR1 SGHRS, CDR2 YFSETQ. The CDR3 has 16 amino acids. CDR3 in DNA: TGCGCCAGCAGCTTGAGCCTAGCGGGAGGCCAAGAGACCCAGTACTTC. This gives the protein CASSLSLAGGQETQYF.

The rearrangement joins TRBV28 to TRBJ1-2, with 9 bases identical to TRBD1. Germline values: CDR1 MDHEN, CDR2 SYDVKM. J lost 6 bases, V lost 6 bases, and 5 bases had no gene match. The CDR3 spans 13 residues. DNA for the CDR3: TGTGCCAGCAGCCCGGGACAGGGAGATGGCTACACCTTC. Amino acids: CASSPGQGDGYTF.

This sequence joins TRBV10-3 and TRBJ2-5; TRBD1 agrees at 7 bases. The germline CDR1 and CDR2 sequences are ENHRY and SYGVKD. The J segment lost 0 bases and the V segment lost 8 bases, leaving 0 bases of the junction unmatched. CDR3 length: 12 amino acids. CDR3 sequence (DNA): TGTGCCATCGGGACAGACCAAGAGACCCAGTACTTC. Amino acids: CAIGTDQETQYF.

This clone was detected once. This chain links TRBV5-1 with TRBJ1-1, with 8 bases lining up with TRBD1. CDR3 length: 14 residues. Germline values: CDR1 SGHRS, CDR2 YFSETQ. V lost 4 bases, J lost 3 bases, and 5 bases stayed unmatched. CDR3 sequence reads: CASSPRTGHTEAFF. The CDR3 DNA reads TGCGCCAGCAGCCCTCGGACAGGGCACACTGAAGCTTTCTTT.

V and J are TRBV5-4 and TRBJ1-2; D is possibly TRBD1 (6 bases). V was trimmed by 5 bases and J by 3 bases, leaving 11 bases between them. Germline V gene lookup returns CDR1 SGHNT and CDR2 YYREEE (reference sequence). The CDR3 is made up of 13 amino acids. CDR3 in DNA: TGTGCCAGCAGTCCAGGGGCGGACTATGGCTACACCTTC. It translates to CASSPGADYGYTF.

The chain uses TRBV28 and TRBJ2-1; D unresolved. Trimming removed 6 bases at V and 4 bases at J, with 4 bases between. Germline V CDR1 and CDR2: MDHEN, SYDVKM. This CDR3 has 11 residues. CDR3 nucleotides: TGTGCCAGCAGCGGTTACAATGAGCAGTTCTTC. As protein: CASSGYNEQFF. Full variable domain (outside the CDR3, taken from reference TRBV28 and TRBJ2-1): DVKVTQSSRYLVKRTGEKVFLECVQDMDHENMFWYRQDPGLGLRLIYFSYDVKMKEKGDIPEGYSVSREKKERFSLILESASTNQTSMYLCASSGYNEQFFGPGTRLTVL.

This CDR3 is CASSFSGRGDTEAFF. The CDR3 DNA is TGTGCCAGCAGCTTTAGTGGCAGGGGGGACACTGAAGCTTTCTTT. This chain connects TRBV13 to TRBJ1-1; 7 bases match TRBD1. Germline CDR1 reads PRHDT; CDR2 reads FYEKMQ (reference sequence). The CDR3 sequence is 15 residues long. J lost 3 bases, V lost 3 bases, and 7 bases had no gene match.

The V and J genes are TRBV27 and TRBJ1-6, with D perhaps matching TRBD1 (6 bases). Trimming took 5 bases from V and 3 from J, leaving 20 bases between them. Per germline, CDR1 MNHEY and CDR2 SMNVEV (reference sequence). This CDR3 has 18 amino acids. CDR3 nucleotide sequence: TGTGCCAGCAGTATTCGGCCCATCAGGGGAAACTATAATTCACCCCTCCACTTT. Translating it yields CASSIRPIRGNYNSPLHF.

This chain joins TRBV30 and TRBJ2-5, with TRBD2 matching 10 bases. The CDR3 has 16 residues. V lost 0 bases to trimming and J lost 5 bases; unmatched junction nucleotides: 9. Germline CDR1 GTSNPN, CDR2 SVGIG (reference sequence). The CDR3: CAWSVGLAGERETQYF. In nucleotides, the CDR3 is TGTGCCTGGAGTGTAGGGCTAGCGGGAGAAAGGGAGACCCAGTACTTC.

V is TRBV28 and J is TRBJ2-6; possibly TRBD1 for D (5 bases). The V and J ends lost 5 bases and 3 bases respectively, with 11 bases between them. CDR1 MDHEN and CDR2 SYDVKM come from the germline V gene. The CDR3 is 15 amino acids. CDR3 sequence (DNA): TGTGCCAGCAGTCCCGCAGGGTATGGGGCCAACGTCCTGACTTTC. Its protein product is CASSPAGYGANVLTF.

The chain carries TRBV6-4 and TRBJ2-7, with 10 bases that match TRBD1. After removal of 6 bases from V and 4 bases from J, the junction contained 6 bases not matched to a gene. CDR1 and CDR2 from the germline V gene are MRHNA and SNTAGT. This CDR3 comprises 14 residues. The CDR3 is CASSRQGAPYEQYF. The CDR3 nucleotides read TGTGCCAGCAGCAGACAGGGGGCCCCATACGAGCAGTACTTC.